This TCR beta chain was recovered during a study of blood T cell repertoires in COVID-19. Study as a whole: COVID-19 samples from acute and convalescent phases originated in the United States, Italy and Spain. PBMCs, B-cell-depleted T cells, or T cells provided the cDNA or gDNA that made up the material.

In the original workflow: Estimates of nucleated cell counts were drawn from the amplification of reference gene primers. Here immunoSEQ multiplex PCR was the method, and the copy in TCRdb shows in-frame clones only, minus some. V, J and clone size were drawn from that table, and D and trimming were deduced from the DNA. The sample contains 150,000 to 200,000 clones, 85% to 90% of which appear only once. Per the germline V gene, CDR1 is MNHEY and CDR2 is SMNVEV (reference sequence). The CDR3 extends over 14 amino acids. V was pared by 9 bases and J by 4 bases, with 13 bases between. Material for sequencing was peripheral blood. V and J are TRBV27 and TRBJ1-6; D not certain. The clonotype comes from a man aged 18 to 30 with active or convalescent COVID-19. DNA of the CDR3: TGTGCCAGTTCCCGGGATAATTATAATTCACCCCTCCACTTT. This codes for CASSRDNYNSPLHF.